This T cell receptor (beta chain) derives from a study of shared clonotypes between healthy human individuals. Healthy HIV-negative adults without recent acute infections or vaccinations served as donors. CD4+ cells were split into CD45RA+ naive and CD45RA-negative memory subsets. Here immunoSEQ multiplex PCR was the method, and the copy in TCRdb shows in-frame clones only, minus some. The repertoire holds under 550,000 clones, with less than 96% as singletons. This clone was found a few times. The CDR3 extends over 14 amino acids. Per germline, CDR1 MGHRA and CDR2 YSYEKL. Trimming removed 2 bases from V and 5 bases from J, with 13 bases in between.

The clonotype comes from a woman in her thirties in good health. V gene TRBV4-1 combines with J gene TRBJ2-7; no definite D call. Sequencing was performed on naive CD4+ T cells sorted from blood. As for subset: CD45RA+ positively selected. CDR3 sequence reads: CASSQSRLNNEQYF. CDR3 sequence (DNA): TGCGCCAGCAGCCAATCCCGATTGAACAACGAGCAGTACTTC.